Included here is one T cell receptor beta chain sequence, with context. The data were taken from a study of human T cells and chemical hapten exposure. From the RACE reads, TCRdb called clonotypes with MiXCR, one entry per CDR3 protein. The sample has some 380,000 distinct CDR3 sequences, more than 4.5% seen once; the top ten hold around 2.3%. The CDR3 consists of 14 residues. After removal of 4 bases from V and 7 bases from J, the junction contained 10 bases not matched to a gene. The germline gives CDR1 LGHDT, CDR2 YNNKEL (reference sequence). Indicated time point: patch test 1, 2 weeks after DPC sensitization. The treatment: therapeutic diphenylcyclopropenone sensitization with weekly scalp DPC.

J is TRBJ2-7 and V is TRBV3-1; 7 nucleotides match TRBD1. The sample in question was whole blood, obtained in connection with sensitization to the hapten diphenylcyclopropenone (DPC). This TCR derives from a woman aged 45-60 years with alopecia areata. Some clones in this sample may be carry-over from other donors' samples. CDR3 in amino acids: CASSPSTGLGEQYF. CDR3 coding DNA: TGTGCCAGCAGCCCTTCGACAGGGCTGGGAGAGCAGTACTTC.